A single sample gave rise to the 12 T cell receptor beta chains below, sequenced in a study of vaccination and CD4 T cells after COVID-19. Researchers used the Oncomine TCR Beta short-read assay to sequence DNA from cultured CD4+ T cells. TCRdb re-called the PCR reads through MiXCR, storing one row per CDR3 protein. The data show 15,000 to 20,000 distinct CDR3 sequences, around 40% seen once. The treatment here: 10-day PBMC culture with coronavirus spike peptide pools or control peptides (ViraFEST assay). No cognate antigen is known for these TCRs. The material sequenced was CD4+ T cells from blood, cultured in vitro, taken after SARS-CoV-2 vaccination. The receptor source for this set is a human donor who had recovered from COVID-19.

This chain connects TRBV28 to TRBJ1-1; the D is unclear. The CDR3 consists of 14 residues. V lost 1 base to trimming and J lost 3 bases, with 9 bases between them. Per the germline V gene, CDR1 is MDHEN and CDR2 is SYDVKM. CDR3 region: CASSLFAQDTEAFF. In DNA, the CDR3 is TGTGCCAGCAGTTTATTTGCGCAGGACACTGAAGCTTTCTTT.

This CDR3 is CASSQMRVSYNEQFF. The CDR3 DNA sequence: TGTGCCAGCTCACAAATGAGAGTCTCCTACAATGAGCAGTTCTTC. The genes are TRBV18 and TRBJ2-1; D is unclear. Germline assignment: CDR1 KGHSH and CDR2 LQKENI. The CDR3 contains 15 residues. Trimming stripped 4 bases from V and 0 bases from J, with 10 bases between.

This rearrangement joins TRBV19 to TRBJ2-2, with TRBD2 identical over 8 bases. The V gene end was trimmed by 3 bases and the J gene end by 7 bases; junction bases not matched to a gene: 4. Germline V lookup: CDR1 LNHDA, CDR2 SQIVND (reference sequence). This CDR3 contains 14 residues. This CDR3 reads CASSIRRGDGELFF. The CDR3 DNA is TGTGCCAGTAGTATTAGGCGGGGGGACGGGGAGCTGTTTTTT.

V gene TRBV27 combines with J gene TRBJ1-6; D not resolved. This CDR3 contains 14 residues. From germline, CDR1 is MNHEY and CDR2 SMNVEV (reference sequence). Deletions cut 4 bases from V and 0 bases from J, with 4 bases between. DNA of the CDR3: TGTGCCAGCAGTTCCCTCTCCTATAATTCACCCCTCCACTTT. As protein: CASSSLSYNSPLHF.

This sequence joins TRBV18 and TRBJ1-1, with TRBD1 identical over 10 bases. This CDR3 contains 18 residues. Germline trimming cut 6 bases from V and 1 base from J; bases unmatched to any gene: 14. CDR1 and CDR2 from the germline V gene are KGHSH and LQKENI. The CDR3 loop reads CASSSWDRGERGNTEAFF. In nucleotides, the CDR3 is TGTGCCAGCTCCTCCTGGGACAGGGGAGAAAGGGGGAACACTGAAGCTTTCTTT. The complete variable domain, with remaining parts taken from reference TRBV18 and TRBJ1-1, reads NAGVMQNPRHLVRRRGQEARLRCSPMKGHSHVYWYRQLPEEGLKFMVYLQKENIIDESGMPKERFSAEFPKEGPSILRIQQVVRGDSAAYFCASSSWDRGERGNTEAFFGQGTRLTVV.

This clonotype occurred once. The genes are TRBV19 and TRBJ2-5, with 16 nucleotides matching TRBD2. Unmatched junction bases numbered 5, after V lost 2 bases and J lost 2 bases. The CDR3 contains 18 residues. The V gene's germline CDR1 is LNHDA and CDR2 SQIVND (reference sequence). For the CDR3, the DNA is TGTGCCAGTAGTATACGGGGACTAGCGGGAGGGCTACAAGAGACCCAGTACTTC. As protein: CASSIRGLAGGLQETQYF.

This CDR3 is CASVGGEAAYNEQFF. The CDR3 nucleotides are TGCGCCAGCGTCGGGGGTGAAGCGGCCTACAATGAGCAGTTCTTC. This chain connects TRBV23-1 to TRBJ2-1; D perhaps matches TRBD2 (6 bases). TRBV23-1 is flagged as an ORF with uncertain function. V lost 8 bases to trimming and J lost 2 bases, with 16 bases between them. CDR3 length equals 15 residues.

The chain combines TRBV19 with TRBJ2-3; 7 bases align to TRBD2. Losses at the gene ends were 6 bases for V and 2 bases for J; bases not matched to a gene: 11. Germline V gene sequence: CDR1 LNHDA, CDR2 SQIVND (reference sequence). The CDR3 loop spans 16 amino acids. CDR3 DNA: TGTGCCAGTAGCGGCGTCCTAGCGGACAACACAGATACGCAGTATTTT. The encoded protein is CASSGVLADNTDTQYF.

This sequence joins TRBV18 and TRBJ2-3; 8 bases line up with TRBD2. Trimming took 4 bases from V and 1 from J; bases not matched to a gene: 4. Germline loops: CDR1 KGHSH, CDR2 LQKENI. The CDR3 has 15 amino acids. The CDR3 region has the DNA TGTGCCAGCTCACGGCAAGCGGGAGGCACAGATACGCAGTATTTT. Translation gives CASSRQAGGTDTQYF.

This chain joins TRBV2 and TRBJ2-5; possible D gene TRBD2, 6 bases. CDR3 length equals 12 residues. Germline V lookup: CDR1 SNHLY, CDR2 FYNNEI. V lost 8 bases and J 5 bases, leaving 12 bases between the germline ends. CDR3 sequence: CASGGFLETQYF. The CDR3 coding sequence is TGTGCCAGCGGGGGGTTTTTGGAGACCCAGTACTTC.

The rearrangement links TRBV27 to TRBJ2-3; 8 bases fit TRBD2. Losses at the gene ends were 6 bases for V and 0 bases for J; bases not matched to a gene: 5. Per germline, CDR1 MNHEY and CDR2 SMNVEV (reference sequence). The CDR3 sequence is 15 residues long. The CDR3 is CASRTLAASTDTQYF. CDR3 sequence (DNA): TGTGCCAGCAGGACACTAGCGGCTAGCACAGATACGCAGTATTTT.

J is TRBJ1-6 and V is TRBV30, with unresolved D. Germline lookup yields CDR1 GTSNPN and CDR2 SVGIG (reference sequence). V dropped 2 bases and J dropped 6 bases, with 14 bases sitting between them. The CDR3 consists of 15 residues. CDR3 protein: CAWSSTLVGNSPLHF. The CDR3 DNA follows: TGTGCCTGGAGTTCGACACTGGTCGGTAATTCACCCCTCCACTTT.